The entry below gives a single T cell receptor beta chain sequence along with its context. The CDR3 spans 15 residues. The germline gives CDR1 ENHRY, CDR2 SYGVKD. This record comes from a study of blood T cell repertoires in COVID-19. The overall study: Whether acute or convalescent, the COVID-19 samples came from the United States, Italy and Spain. From T cells, B-cell-depleted T cells, or PBMCs came the material, which was cDNA or gDNA.

As processed by the authors: How many nucleated cells were present was estimated from reference gene primer amplification. Sequencing was performed with immunoSEQ multiplex PCR; in TCRdb, only in-frame clones are kept and a portion is missing. V and J calls and clone size are those listed in that table; D and trimming were worked out from the DNA. This sample has approximately 200,000 clones, with approximately 91% found just once. Sequencing was done on a sample of peripheral blood. The TCR comes from a man aged 25 to 40 with acute or convalescent COVID-19. The chain uses TRBV10-3 and TRBJ2-7; 7 nucleotides agree with TRBD1. CDR3 bases: TGTGCACTAGGCGCTCCGGGACAGAGCTCCTACGAGCAGTACTTC. Protein product: CALGAPGQSSYEQYF.